This T cell receptor beta chain was profiled in a study of CD8 T cells in ankylosing spondylitis. Quantitative 5'-RACE with molecular barcodes was used to make the TCR beta libraries. TCRdb ran MiXCR on the 5' RACE reads and lists one entry per CDR3 protein. In the table there are roughly 180,000 distinct CDR3 sequences, 9.8% of which are singletons. Study results and caveats: What seemed typical of ankylosing spondylitis blood was a TCR beta motif built from several highly homologous variants. Clones linked to disease were reported to show significant enrichment in matched ankylosing spondylitis synovial fluid.

This clonotype was observed a single time. Its antigen is still unknown. This CDR3 is 14 amino acids long. V lost 5 bases and J lost 10, with 15 bases in between. CDR1 and CDR2 from the germline V gene are SGHTA and FQGNSA. This TCR came from a female donor with ankylosing spondylitis or in good health (not recorded which). Material for sequencing was blood, either unsorted or a sorted T cell fraction (not recorded which). The chain employs TRBV7-2 and TRBJ1-6, with D maybe TRBD1 (5 bases). CDR3 sequence reads: CASSPGPSGSPLHF. CDR3 in DNA: TGTGCCAGCAGCCCGGGACCGTCCGGGTCACCCCTCCACTTT.